This TCR beta chain was profiled in a study of OX40 agonist ivuxolimab in advanced cancers. This table comes from immunoSEQ multiplex PCR, and its TCRdb copy is limited to in-frame clones, with some not included. Here the sample spans tens of thousands of clones, about 85% being singletons. The ends were cut back, 4 bases at V and 5 bases at J, with 14 bases in the middle. CDR1 SQVTM and CDR2 ANQGSEA come from the germline V gene. This CDR3 spans 14 amino acids. This clone appeared a single time. The antigen remains undetermined. Study-wide findings and caveats: At 0.1 to 3.0 mg/kg and by week 6, clonal expansion occurred in CD4+ and CD8+ blood T cells.

This specimen consisted of CD4+ or CD8+ T cells sorted from blood, obtained in a trial of the OX40 agonist ivuxolimab. The chain recombines TRBV29-1 with TRBJ1-4, with D perhaps matching TRBD1 (5 bases). The clonotype was recovered from an adult with an advanced solid tumor such as melanoma, head and neck, liver or kidney cancer. CDR3 sequence reads: CSVGEGALNEKLFF. The DNA of the CDR3 is TGCAGCGTTGGGGAAGGGGCCTTGAATGAAAAACTGTTTTTT.